What follows are 25 T cell receptor beta chains derived from one specimen sequenced in a study of shared clonotypes between healthy human individuals. Here immunoSEQ multiplex PCR was the method, and the copy in TCRdb shows in-frame clones only, minus some. The sample shows some 2.3 million clones, just over 90% of them seen only once. Sequenced material: naive CD4+ T cells from PBMCs. Noted subset: CD45RA+ positively selected. These receptors all stem from a man between 18 and 35 years old in good health. Some clones in this sample may be carry-over from other donors' samples.

Of note for this clone: The sample holds other DNA sequences that translate to the same CDR3. The chain links TRBV5-1 to TRBJ2-2, with D perhaps being TRBD1 or TRBD2 (5 bases each). This CDR3 spans 15 amino acids. V was cut by 0 bases and J by 4 bases, with 10 bases left in between. The germline V gene has CDR1 SGHRS and CDR2 YFSETQ. This chain's CDR3 is CASSLVGVGTGELFF. CDR3 sequence (DNA): TGCGCCAGCAGCTTGGTGGGGGTAGGCACCGGGGAGCTGTTTTTT.

V usage is TRBV18 and J usage is TRBJ2-7, with 7 bases fitting TRBD1. Germline-derived CDR1 and CDR2 are KGHSH and LQKENI. Losses at the gene ends were 2 bases for V and 7 bases for J; bases not matched to a gene: 5. This CDR3 comprises 13 residues. This chain's CDR3 is CASSPNHRGEQYF. DNA for the CDR3: TGTGCCAGCTCACCAAATCACAGGGGTGAGCAGTACTTC.

The V gene is TRBV7-6, the J gene TRBJ2-2, with 8 bases fitting TRBD1. The junction had 1 base not matched to a gene; V was cut back by 1 base and J by 0 bases. Germline V gives CDR1 SGHVS, CDR2 FNYEAQ. This CDR3 region has 16 residues. CDR3 sequence: CASSLVQGANTGELFF. CDR3 sequence (DNA): TGTGCCAGCAGCTTAGTACAGGGGGCGAACACCGGGGAGCTGTTTTTT.

This sequence joins TRBV21-1 and TRBJ2-3. TRBV21-1 counts as a pseudogene. The CDR3 runs to 15 residues. As DNA, the CDR3 is TGTGCCAGCAGCCCTTCGTCGGAACACACAGATACGCAGTATTTT. Translated: CASSPSSEHTDTQYF.

The chain employs TRBV7-3 and TRBJ2-1, with D perhaps matching TRBD2 (5 bases). There are 14 residues in the CDR3. Deletions cut 3 bases from V and 5 bases from J, with 11 bases between. The V gene's germline CDR1 is SGHTA and CDR2 FQGTGA. The CDR3 spells CASSFSGWNNEQFF. The CDR3, as DNA: TGTGCCAGCAGCTTCAGCGGATGGAACAATGAGCAGTTCTTC.

The chain links TRBV28 to TRBJ1-1, with a weak D call TRBD1 (5 bases). Germline loops: CDR1 MDHEN, CDR2 SYDVKM. This CDR3 contains 12 residues. Trimming removed 6 bases at V and 3 bases at J, with 8 bases between. The CDR3 loop reads CASREQDTEAFF. The CDR3 DNA reads TGTGCCAGCAGGGAACAGGACACTGAAGCTTTCTTT.

A single count supports this clone. The genes are TRBV30 and TRBJ2-5, with D hard to call. V was clipped by 4 bases and J by 4 bases, with 10 bases between them. CDR1 is GTSNPN and CDR2 is SVGIG in the germline V gene (reference sequence). This CDR3 has 12 residues. This CDR3 is CAWTQAVETQYF. The DNA for the CDR3 is TGTGCCTGGACTCAGGCGGTAGAGACCCAGTACTTC.

The chain employs TRBV5-6 and TRBJ1-2, with 7 bases fitting TRBD1. Per the germline V gene, CDR1 is SGHDT and CDR2 is YYEEEE. The CDR3 spans 15 residues. V gave up 5 bases and J gave up 1 base; unmatched junction bases: 8. The DNA of the CDR3 is TGTGCCAGCAGGAAGGAGGGACAGAGTAACTATGGCTACACCTTC. Protein product: CASRKEGQSNYGYTF.

This sequence joins TRBV7-8 and TRBJ1-1; TRBD1 is a possible D gene (6 bases). Germline CDR1 and CDR2: SGHVS and FQNEAQ. V was cut by 1 base and J by 8 bases, with 14 bases left in between. There are 14 residues in the CDR3. CDR3 sequence (DNA): TGTGCCAGCAGCTTAGAGGCTCGAACAGGGGAAGCTTTCTTT. Protein sequence: CASSLEARTGEAFF.

The chain recombines TRBV19 with TRBJ1-2; D perhaps matches TRBD1 (5 bases). Germline values: CDR1 LNHDA, CDR2 SQIVND (reference sequence). This CDR3 comprises 12 residues. V lost 6 bases and J 8 bases, leaving 13 bases between the germline ends. DNA for the CDR3: TGTGCCAGTAGCCTTTCAGGGTGGGGCTACACCTTC. Its protein product is CASSLSGWGYTF.

V usage is TRBV28 and J usage is TRBJ2-7, with 8 bases that match TRBD1. The CDR3 sequence is 17 residues long. Germline trimming cut 3 bases from V and 0 bases from J; bases unmatched to any gene: 10. In germline, CDR1 is MDHEN, CDR2 SYDVKM. The chain's CDR3 is CASSFTAGTGASYEQYF. The CDR3 DNA reads TGTGCCAGCAGTTTTACTGCCGGGACAGGAGCCTCCTACGAGCAGTACTTC.

The chain recombines TRBV28 with TRBJ1-4; 10 nucleotides align to TRBD1. The length of the CDR3 is 15 residues. Per the germline V gene, CDR1 is MDHEN and CDR2 is SYDVKM. V gave up 5 bases and J gave up 6 bases; unmatched junction bases: 6. The CDR3: CASSTSGTGDEKLFF. The CDR3 DNA reads TGTGCCAGCAGTACATCCGGGACAGGGGATGAAAAACTGTTTTTT.

This clone was seen a few times. The chain uses TRBV7-9 and TRBJ1-2, with 11 bases lining up with TRBD1. The CDR3 is 13 amino acids. The V segment lost 1 base and the J segment 13 bases; nucleotides outside the gene matches: 5. Germline CDR1 SEHNR, CDR2 FQNEAQ (reference sequence). The CDR3 region has the DNA TGTGCCAGCAGCTTAGGAGGACAGGGGGCGCCCACCTTC. Its translation is CASSLGGQGAPTF.

This chain joins TRBV6-6 and TRBJ2-3; 11 bases align to TRBD2. The CDR3 has 15 amino acids. V lost 5 bases, J lost 3 bases, and 4 bases stayed unmatched. CDR1 and CDR2 from the germline V gene are MNHNY and SVGAGI (reference sequence). In DNA form, the CDR3 reads TGTGCCAGCAGTGATAGCGGGAGGGGGACAGATACGCAGTATTTT. It yields the protein CASSDSGRGTDTQYF.

The rearrangement links TRBV4-1 to TRBJ2-1; 10 nucleotides line up with TRBD2. The germline V gene has CDR1 MGHRA and CDR2 YSYEKL. The J segment lost 6 bases and the V segment lost 7 bases, leaving 9 bases of the junction unmatched. The CDR3 consists of 15 residues. The CDR3 bases are TGCGCCAGCACCGTGAGCGGGAGGGGAGGCAATGAGCAGTTCTTC. Amino acids: CASTVSGRGGNEQFF.

In regard to this clone: The same CDR3 also results from other DNA sequences found in this sample. This chain joins TRBV27 and TRBJ2-1; 8 bases match TRBD2. The CDR3 is 13 residues long. The V and J ends lost 6 bases and 7 bases, in that order; junction bases with no gene match: 5. Germline V lookup: CDR1 MNHEY, CDR2 SMNVEV (reference sequence). This CDR3 reads CASRGTSYNEQFF. CDR3 nucleotides: TGTGCCAGCAGGGGGACTAGTTATAATGAGCAGTTCTTC.

This chain links TRBV18 with TRBJ2-3; D is ambiguous. CDR1 is KGHSH and CDR2 is LQKENI in the germline V gene. The CDR3 is made up of 15 amino acids. Trimming pared 1 base from V and 2 bases from J, leaving 10 bases between. In DNA, the CDR3 is TGTGCCAGCTCACCACGGCGCTTAGACACAGATACGCAGTATTTT. The encoded protein is CASSPRRLDTDTQYF.

V and J are TRBV7-9 and TRBJ2-7; D might be TRBD2 (5 bases). Looked up from germline, CDR1 is SEHNR and CDR2 is FQNEAQ (reference sequence). Trimming stripped 5 bases from V and 4 bases from J, with 9 bases between. The CDR3 has 12 amino acids. DNA of the CDR3: TGTGCCAGCAGCCAATCGGGGTACGAGCAGTACTTC. It is translated as CASSQSGYEQYF.

The genes are TRBV6-6 and TRBJ1-1, with 9 nucleotides matching TRBD1. Unmatched junction bases numbered 2, after V lost 4 bases and J lost 8 bases. There are 12 residues in the CDR3. CDR1 and CDR2 from the germline V gene are MNHNY and SVGAGI (reference sequence). CDR3 in amino acids: CASSWGQGEAFF. In DNA, the CDR3 is TGTGCCAGCAGTTGGGGACAGGGAGAAGCTTTCTTT.

This clone showed up just a few times. The chain recombines TRBV27 with TRBJ1-2; D gene ambiguous. V lost 5 bases and J 4 bases, leaving 17 bases between the germline ends. The CDR3 runs 15 residues. Germline V gives CDR1 MNHEY, CDR2 SMNVEV (reference sequence). Here the CDR3 reads CASSPSRGGGYGYTF. CDR3 DNA sequence: TGTGCCAGCAGTCCCAGCCGGGGAGGAGGCTATGGCTACACCTTC.

The chain carries TRBV7-9 and TRBJ1-1; TRBD1 might be the D (6 bases). Per germline, CDR1 SEHNR and CDR2 FQNEAQ (reference sequence). This CDR3 spans 15 amino acids. The germline V and J ends were trimmed by 6 bases and 5 bases, with 19 bases remaining between them. CDR3 DNA sequence: TGTGCCAGCAGTCCATCCGGGGGGCCAAGGACTGAAGCTTTCTTT. Translation gives CASSPSGGPRTEAFF.

The genes are TRBV11-2 and TRBJ1-1; D gene ambiguous. Germline V CDR1 and CDR2: SGHAT, FQNNGV. The ends were cut back, 1 base at V and 3 bases at J, with 12 bases in the middle. The CDR3 consists of 15 residues. The CDR3 reads CASSLGLRLDTEAFF. CDR3 DNA sequence: TGTGCCAGCAGCTTAGGGTTACGGTTGGACACTGAAGCTTTCTTT.

The chain employs TRBV2 and TRBJ2-2, with D possibly matching TRBD1 (5 bases). Deletions cut 6 bases from V and 1 base from J, with 9 bases between. Germline loops: CDR1 SNHLY, CDR2 FYNNEI. CDR3 length: 14 amino acids. CDR3 nucleotides: TGTGCCAGCAGATTTGACAGGAACACCGGGGAGCTGTTTTTT. Encoded protein: CASRFDRNTGELFF. The entire variable domain, with the rest obtained from reference TRBV2 and TRBJ2-2, is as follows: EPEVTQTPSHQVTQMGQEVILRCVPISNHLYFYWYRQILGQKVEFLVSFYNNEISEKSEIFDDQFSVERPDGSNFTLKIRSTKLEDSAMYFCASRFDRNTGELFFGEGSRLTVL.

The chain carries TRBV19 and TRBJ2-2; 7 positions agree with TRBD1. The CDR3 is 15 amino acids. The junction had 7 bases not matched to a gene; V was cut back by 5 bases and J by 4 bases. Germline lookup yields CDR1 LNHDA and CDR2 SQIVND (reference sequence). The CDR3 DNA is TGTGCCAGTAGTGTAGCAGGGGGAAGCACCGGGGAGCTGTTTTTT. Protein sequence: CASSVAGGSTGELFF.

This clone was detected a few times. This rearrangement joins TRBV28 to TRBJ1-1, with D unclear. V lost 5 bases to trimming and J lost 0 bases, with 10 bases between them. CDR3 length: 14 residues. CDR1 and CDR2 (germline): MDHEN, SYDVKM. CDR3 residues: CASSREFMNTEAFF. Here the CDR3 DNA reads TGTGCCAGCAGTCGGGAATTTATGAACACTGAAGCTTTCTTT.